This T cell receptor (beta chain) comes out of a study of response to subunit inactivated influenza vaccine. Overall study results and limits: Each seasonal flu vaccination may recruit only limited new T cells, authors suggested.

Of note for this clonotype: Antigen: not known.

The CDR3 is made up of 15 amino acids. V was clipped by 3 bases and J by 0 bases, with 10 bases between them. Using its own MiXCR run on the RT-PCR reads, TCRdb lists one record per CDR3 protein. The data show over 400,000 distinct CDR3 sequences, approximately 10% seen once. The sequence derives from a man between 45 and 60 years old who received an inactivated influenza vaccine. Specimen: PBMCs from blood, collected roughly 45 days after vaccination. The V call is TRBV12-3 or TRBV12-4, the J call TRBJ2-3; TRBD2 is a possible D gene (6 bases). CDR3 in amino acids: CASSFSGTSTDTQYF. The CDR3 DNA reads TGTGCCAGCAGTTTTTCCGGGACTAGCACAGATACGCAGTATTTT.